This T cell receptor beta chain was observed in a study of blood T cell repertoires in COVID-19. Turning to the study itself: Spain, Italy and the United States supplied samples that represented acute and convalescent COVID-19. From T cells, B-cell-depleted T cells, or PBMCs came the material, which was cDNA or gDNA.

V was cut by 5 bases and J by 5 bases, with 6 bases left in between. The CDR3 is 11 amino acids. Germline CDR1 reads SEHNR; CDR2 reads FQNEAQ (reference sequence). Original data processing: Estimated nucleated cell counts came from reference gene primer amplification. Method: immunoSEQ multiplex PCR; TCRdb's copy keeps in-frame clones and lacks some. V, J and clone size reflect that table, while D and trimming were determined from the DNA. The table has just over 250,000 clones, about 89% seen once. Source material: peripheral blood. The TCR originated in a man in his forties who had recovered from COVID-19. The chain recombines TRBV7-9 with TRBJ2-5; the D is unclear. The DNA for the CDR3 is TGTGCCAGCAGCCCGCGGGAGACCCAGTACTTC. Translating it yields CASSPRETQYF.